The 28 T cell receptor beta chains in this list originate from one sample, sequenced in a study of T cell responses to AZD1222 COVID-19 vaccine (dated by TCRdb to the early 2020s). In the paper's terms, the time point label means: about 28 days (+/-7) after the second vaccine dose. The library was obtained by the immunoSEQ multiplex PCR assay. Drawn from immuneACCESS, this table holds only the in-frame rearrangements with V and J called that TCRdb kept. Clones are partly lost; checked studies trace under half to an unresolved V gene and leave the rest unexplained. In all, the sample holds 150,000 to 200,000 clones, and approximately 95% of those were seen once. The ten most abundant clones make up around 1% of the sample. The sequencing used peripheral blood, collected 28 days after the second AZD1222 dose. The receptors come from an adult who received the AZD1222 COVID-19 vaccine.

This clone was recorded a few times. The chain has TRBV11-2 and TRBJ2-5, with D maybe TRBD1 (6 bases). The CDR3 totals 15 residues. Trimming removed 1 base at V and 4 bases at J, with 13 bases between. Looked up from germline, CDR1 is SGHAT and CDR2 is FQNNGV. CDR3 amino acids: CASSLGAGAGETQYF. For the CDR3, the DNA is TGTGCCAGCAGCTTAGGAGCAGGGGCAGGAGAGACCCAGTACTTC.

This rearrangement joins TRBV5-1 to TRBJ1-2; a weak D match, TRBD1 (6 bases). Germline CDR1 and CDR2: SGHRS and YFSETQ. The V end was cut by 1 base, the J end by 8 bases, with 18 bases between. This CDR3 is 15 amino acids long. Written as DNA, the CDR3 is TGCGCCAGCAGCTTGCCCGGACAGTCTGGAGTGGGCTACACCTTC. Its protein product is CASSLPGQSGVGYTF.

The rearrangement joins TRBV4-1 to TRBJ1-2; no clear D gene. V dropped 0 bases and J dropped 5 bases, with 16 bases sitting between them. Germline lookup yields CDR1 MGHRA and CDR2 YSYEKL. This CDR3 has 16 residues. The CDR3 here is CASSQDPRVARYGYTF. For the CDR3, the DNA is TGCGCCAGCAGCCAAGATCCGCGGGTAGCTAGATATGGCTACACCTTC.

V usage is TRBV28 and J usage is TRBJ1-4; 7 positions match TRBD1. The CDR3 is 13 amino acids. V lost 4 bases, J lost 8 bases, and 4 bases stayed unmatched. The germline gives CDR1 MDHEN, CDR2 SYDVKM. The DNA of the CDR3 is TGTGCCAGCAGTTACAGGGGAGACGAAAAACTGTTTTTT. Translating it yields CASSYRGDEKLFF.

J is TRBJ1-4 and V is TRBV7-7; a possible D gene is TRBD1 (5 bases). The CDR3 is made up of 13 amino acids. The germline gives CDR1 SSHAT, CDR2 FNYEAQ (reference sequence). V dropped 3 bases and J dropped 11 bases, with 13 bases sitting between them. The CDR3 loop is CASSFGGGEKLFF. The CDR3 DNA sequence: TGTGCCAGCAGCTTCGGCGGGGGTGAGAAACTGTTTTTT. The complete variable domain, with remaining parts taken from reference TRBV7-7 and TRBJ1-4, reads GAGVSQSPRYKVTKRGQDVTLRCDPISSHATLYWYQQALGQGPEFLTYFNYEAQPDKSGLPSDRFSAERPEGSISTLTIQRTEQRDSAMYRCASSFGGGEKLFFGSGTQLSVL.

The chain uses TRBV11-1 and TRBJ1-6, with 7 bases lining up with TRBD1. The CDR3 has 15 amino acids. V was clipped by 5 bases and J by 8 bases; unmatched bases: 9. Germline values: CDR1 SGHAT, CDR2 FQDESV (reference sequence). The CDR3 here is CASSADDRVHSPLHF. The CDR3 coding sequence is TGTGCCAGCAGCGCCGATGACAGGGTTCATTCACCCCTCCACTTT.

The count of this clone is one. The chain combines TRBV6-1 with TRBJ2-1, with 10 bases fitting TRBD1. With V trimmed by 4 bases and J by 7 bases, 10 bases remained unmatched. This CDR3 spans 16 amino acids. Looked up from germline, CDR1 is MNHNS and CDR2 is SASEGT. In DNA form, the CDR3 reads TGTGCCAGCAGTGGAAGGGACAGGGGATTTCGGAATGAGCAGTTCTTC. Protein: CASSGRDRGFRNEQFF.

This sequence joins TRBV4-1 and TRBJ2-2; D gene unclear. V was shortened by 3 bases and J by 2 bases, with 4 bases between the two germline ends. The CDR3 runs 13 residues. Germline CDR1 is MGHRA and CDR2 is YSYEKL. CDR3 nucleotide sequence: TGCGCCAGCAGCCAGGGAAACACCGGGGAGCTGTTTTTT. This translates into CASSQGNTGELFF.

V gene TRBV5-4 combines with J gene TRBJ1-2; the D is unclear. Per the germline V gene, CDR1 is SGHNT and CDR2 is YYREEE (reference sequence). This CDR3 comprises 13 residues. Between the trimmed V and J ends, which lost 5 bases and 5 bases, there was a span of 13 bases. CDR3 coding DNA: TGTGCCAGCAGAAAAGCAGAAGAGTATGGCTACACCTTC. This encodes CASRKAEEYGYTF. Supplemented by reference TRBV5-4 and TRBJ1-2, the full variable domain reads ETGVTQSPTHLIKTRGQQVTLRCSSQSGHNTVSWYQQALGQGPQFIFQYYREEENGRGNFPPRFSGLQFPNYSSELNVNALELDDSALYLCASRKAEEYGYTFGSGTRLTVV.

The chain uses TRBV5-6 and TRBJ1-5; D is perhaps TRBD1 (5 bases). Trimming removed 4 bases at V and 4 bases at J, with 12 bases between. CDR3 length: 14 residues. CDR1 and CDR2 (germline): SGHDT, YYEEEE. The CDR3 DNA follows: TGTGCCAGCAGCCCCCTCGGGGGGAATCAGCCCCAGCATTTT. It translates to CASSPLGGNQPQHF.

The J gene is TRBJ1-6, the V gene TRBV7-9, with 9 nucleotides matching TRBD1. The CDR3 is 16 residues long. CDR1 is SEHNR and CDR2 is FQNEAQ in the germline V gene (reference sequence). V was clipped by 5 bases and J by 9 bases; unmatched bases: 11. CDR3 nucleotide sequence: TGTGCCAGCAGCCCCACAGGGACAGGGCTATCTTCACCCCTCCACTTT. This encodes CASSPTGTGLSSPLHF.

This rearrangement joins TRBV7-3 to TRBJ1-1; the match to TRBD1 covers 9 bases. The V and J ends lost 5 bases and 0 bases, in that order; junction bases with no gene match: 10. Germline V gene data show CDR1 as SGHTA and CDR2 as FQGTGA. This CDR3 spans 17 amino acids. Here the CDR3 DNA reads TGTGCCAGCAGCATTGTCCCGGGACAGGGAATGAACACTGAAGCTTTCTTT. It yields the protein CASSIVPGQGMNTEAFF.

The chain links TRBV5-6 to TRBJ2-3, with D possibly matching TRBD1 (5 bases). V lost 4 bases, J lost 7 bases, and 13 bases lay in between. CDR1 is SGHDT and CDR2 is YYEEEE in the germline V gene. The CDR3 covers 13 residues. The CDR3, as DNA: TGTGCCAGCAGCCTCCAGGGTTCAAATACGCAGTATTTT. This sequence encodes CASSLQGSNTQYF.

V gene TRBV30 combines with J gene TRBJ1-4; 11 bases are shared with TRBD1. V was pared by 2 bases and J by 2 bases, with 10 bases of the junction left unmatched. Germline V gene data show CDR1 as GTSNPN and CDR2 as SVGIG (reference sequence). The CDR3 is made up of 18 amino acids. The CDR3 nucleotides are TGTGCCTGGAGTCCCGGACAGGGGGCATTTTCCACTAATGAAAAACTGTTTTTT. Amino acid sequence: CAWSPGQGAFSTNEKLFF.

In regard to this clone: This sample includes further DNA sequences coding for the same CDR3. This chain joins TRBV3-1 (or the pseudogene TRBV3-2) and TRBJ1-5; D not resolved. V was trimmed by 0 bases and J by 4 bases, leaving 4 bases between them. Looked up from germline, CDR1 is LGHDT and CDR2 is YNNKEL (reference sequence). CDR3 length equals 13 residues. CDR3 nucleotide sequence: TGTGCCAGCAGCCAAGATGGTAATCAGCCCCAGCATTTT. Residues: CASSQDGNQPQHF.

The chain employs TRBV19 and TRBJ2-3; D is possibly TRBD1 or TRBD2 (5 bases each). This CDR3 contains 13 residues. V lost 5 bases and J 6 bases, leaving 12 bases between the germline ends. Germline CDR1 is LNHDA and CDR2 is SQIVND (reference sequence). Here the CDR3 reads CASSFTEGDTQYF. DNA for the CDR3: TGTGCCAGTAGTTTCACCGAGGGGGATACGCAGTATTTT.

The chain recombines TRBV2 with TRBJ1-1, with 7 bases that match TRBD1. J gave up 1 base and V 9 bases, and 8 bases lay outside the gene matches. Germline CDR1 is SNHLY and CDR2 is FYNNEI. There are 14 residues in the CDR3. The CDR3 region has the DNA TGTGCCAGGGGACAGTGGGGGAAGAACACTGAAGCTTTCTTT. It specifies CARGQWGKNTEAFF.

The rearrangement joins TRBV18 to TRBJ2-4; D unresolved. Germline values: CDR1 KGHSH, CDR2 LQKENI. The CDR3 contains 15 residues. The V end lost 4 bases, the J end lost 6 bases, and 16 bases lay between the germline ends. The CDR3 protein is CASSQLPPPGNIQYF. In nucleotides, the CDR3 is TGTGCCAGCTCACAACTACCCCCCCCCGGAAACATTCAGTACTTC.

The chain joins TRBV5-1 to TRBJ2-3; 12 nucleotides agree with TRBD2. The length of the CDR3 is 15 residues. Germline V gives CDR1 SGHRS, CDR2 YFSETQ. V gave up 7 bases and J gave up 2 bases; unmatched junction bases: 5. The CDR3: CASQTSGGTTDTQYF. CDR3 nucleotide sequence: TGCGCCAGCCAGACTAGCGGGGGCACCACAGATACGCAGTATTTT.

This CDR3 is CASSVSGTAIRTDTQYF. CDR3 coding DNA: TGTGCCAGCAGCGTATCCGGGACAGCTATCAGGACAGATACGCAGTATTTT. J is TRBJ2-3 and V is TRBV7-2; 7 positions match TRBD1. The V segment lost 5 bases and the J segment 3 bases; nucleotides outside the gene matches: 14. The CDR3 has 17 residues. The V gene's germline CDR1 is SGHTA and CDR2 FQGNSA.

This chain connects TRBV24-1 to TRBJ1-1; weak D call: TRBD1 (6 bases). The CDR3 has 14 residues. The germline V gene has CDR1 KGHDR and CDR2 SFDVKD. V shed 5 bases and J shed 3 bases, with 12 bases lying between them. The CDR3 loop is CATSGGQLYTEAFF. CDR3 nucleotide sequence: TGTGCCACCAGTGGGGGGCAGTTGTACACTGAAGCTTTCTTT.

This clone was found once. The J gene is TRBJ1-5, the V gene TRBV15; D remains unclear. Germline V gives CDR1 LNHNV, CDR2 YYDKDF (reference sequence). The length of the CDR3 is 14 residues. The ends were cut back, 0 bases at V and 5 bases at J, with 8 bases in the middle. The CDR3, as DNA: TGTGCCACCAGCAGAGATTATAACGATCAGCCCCAGCATTTT. Encoded protein: CATSRDYNDQPQHF.

Points on this clone: This same CDR3 is encoded by further DNA sequences in the sample. The chain links TRBV7-3 to TRBJ2-3, with 11 bases lining up with TRBD2. J lost 2 bases, V lost 5 bases, and 18 bases had no gene match. This CDR3 is 20 amino acids long. Germline-derived CDR1 and CDR2 are SGHTA and FQGTGA. The CDR3: CASSPRGASGGLRSTDTQYF. The DNA of the CDR3 is TGTGCCAGCAGCCCAAGGGGGGCTAGCGGGGGGCTAAGATCCACAGATACGCAGTATTTT.

The V call is TRBV2, the J call TRBJ2-5; TRBD1 aligns across 7 bases. Germline V gene lookup returns CDR1 SNHLY and CDR2 FYNNEI. CDR3 length equals 15 residues. With 0 bases clipped from V and 1 base from J, the junction kept 2 bases outside the gene matches. CDR3 loop: CASSEADRVQETQYF. Written as DNA, the CDR3 is TGTGCCAGCAGTGAAGCCGACAGGGTCCAAGAGACCCAGTACTTC.

V and J are TRBV18 and TRBJ1-5; TRBD1 might be the D (6 bases). The CDR3 runs to 14 residues. Germline values: CDR1 KGHSH, CDR2 LQKENI. Trimming took 6 bases from V and 3 from J, leaving 12 bases between them. CDR3: CASSLTGHNQPQHF. CDR3 bases: TGTGCCAGCTCGTTAACAGGGCACAATCAGCCCCAGCATTTT.

The chain couples TRBV6-5 to TRBJ2-3, with 7 bases lining up with TRBD2. This CDR3 region has 16 residues. The ends lost 2 bases at V and 2 bases at J; junction bases unmatched: 7. Per the germline V gene, CDR1 is MNHEY and CDR2 is SVGAGI. In DNA form, the CDR3 reads TGTGCCAGCAGTTACCAGCGGGGCAGCCACACAGATACGCAGTATTTT. This sequence encodes CASSYQRGSHTDTQYF.

The chain is built from TRBV3-1 (or the pseudogene TRBV3-2) and TRBJ1-2; D gene uncertain. V gave up 1 base and J gave up 4 bases, with 13 bases separating them. Germline V gene lookup returns CDR1 LGHDT and CDR2 YNNKEL (reference sequence). This CDR3 is 15 amino acids long. CDR3 protein: CASSQGAAMSYGYTF. The CDR3 region has the DNA TGTGCCAGCAGCCAAGGGGCGGCGATGAGCTATGGCTACACCTTC.

This chain connects TRBV28 to TRBJ1-5; maybe TRBD1 (5 bases). CDR3 length equals 14 residues. Germline V gives CDR1 MDHEN, CDR2 SYDVKM. V lost 8 bases, J lost 7 bases, and 18 bases lay in between. For the CDR3, the DNA is TGTGCCAGCGATTATGGGGCCCTTGGCCAGCCCCAGCATTTT. This encodes CASDYGALGQPQHF.